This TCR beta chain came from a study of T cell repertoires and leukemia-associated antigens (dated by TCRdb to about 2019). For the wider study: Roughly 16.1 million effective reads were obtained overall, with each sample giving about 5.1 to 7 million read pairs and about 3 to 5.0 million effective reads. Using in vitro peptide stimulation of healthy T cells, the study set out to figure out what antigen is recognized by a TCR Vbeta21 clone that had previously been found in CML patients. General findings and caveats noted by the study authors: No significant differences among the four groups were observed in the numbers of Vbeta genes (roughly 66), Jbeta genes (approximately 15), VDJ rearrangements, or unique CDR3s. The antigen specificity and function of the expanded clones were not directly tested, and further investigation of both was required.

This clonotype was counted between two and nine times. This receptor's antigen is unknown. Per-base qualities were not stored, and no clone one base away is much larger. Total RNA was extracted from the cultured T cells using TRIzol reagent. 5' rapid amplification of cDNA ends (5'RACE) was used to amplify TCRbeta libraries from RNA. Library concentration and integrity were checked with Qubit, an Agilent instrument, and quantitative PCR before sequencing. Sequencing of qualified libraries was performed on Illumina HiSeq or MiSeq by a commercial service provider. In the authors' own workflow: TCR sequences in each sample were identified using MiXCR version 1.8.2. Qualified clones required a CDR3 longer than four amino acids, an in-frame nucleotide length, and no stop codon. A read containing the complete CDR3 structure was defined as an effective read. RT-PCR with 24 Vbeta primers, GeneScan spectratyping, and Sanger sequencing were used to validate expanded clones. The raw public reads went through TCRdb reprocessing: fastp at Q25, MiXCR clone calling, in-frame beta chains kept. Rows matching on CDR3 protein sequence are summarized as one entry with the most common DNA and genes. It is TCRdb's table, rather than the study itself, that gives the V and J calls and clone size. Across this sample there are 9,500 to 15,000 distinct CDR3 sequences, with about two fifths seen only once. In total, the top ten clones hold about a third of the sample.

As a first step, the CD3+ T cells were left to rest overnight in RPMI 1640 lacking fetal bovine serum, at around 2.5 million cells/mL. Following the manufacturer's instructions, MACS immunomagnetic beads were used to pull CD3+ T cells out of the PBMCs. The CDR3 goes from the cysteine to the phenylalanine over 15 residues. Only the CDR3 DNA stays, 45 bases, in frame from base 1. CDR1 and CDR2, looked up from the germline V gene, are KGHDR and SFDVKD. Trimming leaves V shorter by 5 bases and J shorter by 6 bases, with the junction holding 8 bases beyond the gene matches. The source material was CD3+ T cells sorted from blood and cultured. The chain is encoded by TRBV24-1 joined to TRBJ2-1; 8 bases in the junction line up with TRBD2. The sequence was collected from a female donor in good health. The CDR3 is CATSGSGRVGNEQFF. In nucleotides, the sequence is TGTGCCACCAGTGGGAGCGGGAGAGTCGGCAATGAGCAGTTCTTC.